Sequencing of this TCR beta chain was carried out in a study of graft-versus-host responses after intestinal transplantation. Across the whole study: Multivisceral, liver-intestinal, or isolated intestinal grafts went to recipients. General study results and limits: The presence of high graft-versus-host to host-versus-graft clonal ratios in allografts characterized patients with graft-donor T cell macrochimerism. GvH clones were found in recipient marrow; some appeared first in ileum or blood.

The CDR3 consists of 13 residues. Trimming removed 2 bases at V and 1 base at J, with 6 bases between. Germline-derived CDR1 and CDR2 are GTSNPN and SVGIG (reference sequence). A note on this clone: Its matching antigen is unknown.

TCRdb's copy holds only in-frame clones and misses some; the assay was immunoSEQ multiplex PCR. The sample yields 80,000 to 100,000 clones, 85% to 95% seen once. This clonotype originated in a human donor who was the organ donor for an intestinal transplant. Material: unstimulated CD8+ T cells sorted from spleen or lymph node cells, obtained before transplant. The chain joins TRBV30 to TRBJ2-1, with a tentative D call TRBD2 (5 bases). CDR3 DNA: TGTGCCTGGAGTACTAGGTCCTACAATGAGCAGTTCTTC. It encodes CAWSTRSYNEQFF.